Below, 26 T cell receptor beta chains from the same sample are listed, as sequenced in a study of blood T cells in healthy people across ages. Using a J-beta primer mix together with a sample-barcoded 5' primer, a second PCR was run for about 6 to 11 cycles. TCRdb processed the 5' RACE reads anew with MiXCR; each CDR3 protein has one entry. The sample has more than 700,000 distinct CDR3 sequences; 35% to 50% are singletons. Sequenced: blood. Receptor source: an elderly man in good health.

The chain links TRBV6-5 to TRBJ2-5, with 9 bases that match TRBD1. In germline, CDR1 is MNHEY, CDR2 SVGAGI. The ends lost 6 bases at V and 0 bases at J; junction bases unmatched: 8. The length of the CDR3 is 16 residues. The CDR3 region has the DNA TGTGCCAGCAGCCGCGGGACAGGGTGGTACCAAGAGACCCAGTACTTC. Residues: CASSRGTGWYQETQYF.

The genes are TRBV19 and TRBJ2-5; maybe TRBD2 (5 bases). The CDR3 loop spans 15 amino acids. Germline assignment: CDR1 LNHDA and CDR2 SQIVND (reference sequence). V was cut by 3 bases and J by 5 bases, with 16 bases left in between. The CDR3 here is CASSIAATWEETQYF. DNA of the CDR3: TGTGCCAGTAGTATCGCAGCAACCTGGGAGGAGACCCAGTACTTC.

Ten or more counts support this clonotype. This chain links TRBV20-1 with TRBJ2-7, with 8 bases matching TRBD1. This CDR3 spans 12 amino acids. V dropped 8 bases and J dropped 6; count of bases not matched to a gene: 9. The germline CDR1 and CDR2 sequences are DFQATT and SNEGSKA (reference sequence). The chain's CDR3 is CSRGQGAGEQYF. CDR3 in DNA: TGCAGTCGGGGGCAGGGGGCTGGCGAGCAGTACTTC.

This clonotype was counted between two and nine times. This chain joins TRBV7-2 and TRBJ2-4, with D unresolved. V gave up 7 bases and J gave up 1 base, with 14 bases separating them. Germline lookup yields CDR1 SGHTA and CDR2 FQGNSA. CDR3 length equals 15 residues. The CDR3 sequence is CASKDGDGAKNIQYF. The CDR3 DNA reads as TGTGCCAGCAAAGACGGTGACGGGGCCAAAAACATTCAGTACTTC.

The CDR3 protein is CASSLEEGAQETQYF. For the CDR3, the DNA is TGTGCCAGCAGCTTAGAAGAGGGGGCGCAAGAGACCCAGTACTTC. V usage is TRBV7-9 and J usage is TRBJ2-5, with 7 bases identical to TRBD1. Germline CDR1 SEHNR, CDR2 FQNEAQ (reference sequence). J was trimmed by 2 bases and V by 1 base; bases with no gene match: 4. The CDR3 sequence is 15 residues long.

This clonotype has a handful of counts. The chain uses TRBV11-1 and TRBJ1-1; weak D call: TRBD1 (5 bases). The CDR3 extends over 15 amino acids. The V end lost 3 bases, the J end lost 4 bases, and 15 bases lay between the germline ends. CDR1 SGHAT and CDR2 FQDESV come from the germline V gene (reference sequence). In nucleotides, the CDR3 is TGTGCCAGCAGCTTCAGGACTATTGGGGGCACTGAAGCTTTCTTT. Its protein is CASSFRTIGGTEAFF.

This clonotype showed up many times. The V gene is TRBV12-3 or TRBV12-4, the J gene TRBJ2-3, with D perhaps matching TRBD2 (5 bases). Trimming left V 3 bases short and J 0 bases short, with 7 bases between. This CDR3 is built from 14 residues. The CDR3 protein is CASSFGGSTDTQYF. DNA of the CDR3: TGTGCCAGCAGTTTCGGCGGGAGCACAGATACGCAGTATTTT.

The rearrangement uses TRBV7-2 and TRBJ2-5; D is possibly TRBD2 (7 bases). The CDR3 totals 14 residues. The V end lost 5 bases, the J end lost 4 bases, and 14 bases lay between the germline ends. Germline loops: CDR1 SGHTA, CDR2 FQGNSA. CDR3 loop: CASSPVGGRETQYF. The CDR3, as DNA: TGTGCCAGCAGCCCAGTCGGGGGGCGAGAGACCCAGTACTTC.

This clonotype was seen a few times. This chain uses TRBV7-8 with TRBJ2-1; a possible D gene is TRBD2 (7 bases). The V and J ends lost 5 bases and 8 bases respectively, with 10 bases between them. The CDR3 totals 12 residues. Germline V gene sequence: CDR1 SGHVS, CDR2 FQNEAQ. The CDR3 is CASSREGDEQFF. The CDR3 nucleotides read TGTGCCAGCAGCAGGGAGGGGGATGAGCAGTTCTTC.

Here the CDR3 reads CSAMTGRRGETQYF. In DNA, the CDR3 is TGCAGTGCAATGACTGGCCGGAGGGGGGAGACCCAGTACTTC. The chain combines TRBV20-1 with TRBJ2-4; perhaps D is TRBD1 or TRBD2 (6 bases each). The DNA matches TRBJ2-5 better at its end, which makes the J call doubtful. CDR1 is DFQATT and CDR2 is SNEGSKA in the germline V gene (reference sequence). CDR3 length: 14 amino acids.

This clonotype has more than one count but fewer than ten. The chain carries TRBV20-1 and TRBJ2-4; 11 positions agree with TRBD1. The DNA end favors TRBJ2-7, so the J call may be wrong. CDR1 is DFQATT and CDR2 is SNEGSKA in the germline V gene (reference sequence). CDR3 length: 16 residues. The CDR3 coding sequence is TGCAGTGCTATAAAGGAGAGGACAGGGGGCTCAGGCGAGCAGTACTTC. It is translated as CSAIKERTGGSGEQYF.

This clonotype was seen a handful of times. CDR3 sequence (DNA): TGTGCCAGCAGCCAATCGGGCGGGGGGACCTACGAGCAGTACTTC. Translated, it gives CASSQSGGGTYEQYF. The V call is TRBV3-1, the J call TRBJ2-7, with TRBD2 matching over 8 bases. CDR1 and CDR2 (germline): LGHDT, YNNKEL (reference sequence). With V trimmed by 2 bases and J by 2 bases, 5 bases remained unmatched. The CDR3 sequence is 15 residues long.

The chain is built from TRBV6-2 or TRBV6-3 and TRBJ2-2; TRBD1 is a possible D gene (5 bases). V was trimmed by 7 bases and J by 8 bases, leaving 11 bases between them. The CDR3 is made up of 12 amino acids. Per the germline V gene, CDR1 is MNHEY and CDR2 is SVGEGT. The CDR3 nucleotides read TGTGCCAGCACTCCGCAGGGAGGGGAGCTGTTTTTT. Protein product: CASTPQGGELFF.

This chain joins TRBV29-1 and TRBJ2-7; D might be TRBD2 (7 bases). V was cut by 7 bases and J by 4 bases, with 26 bases left in between. Germline V CDR1 and CDR2: SQVTM, ANQGSEA. This CDR3 has 16 residues. The CDR3 sequence: CSARGGDERVGYEQYF. CDR3 nucleotides: TGCAGCGCCCGAGGGGGGGACGAGCGGGTCGGTTACGAGCAGTACTTC.

The chain employs TRBV7-2 and TRBJ2-5, with D maybe TRBD1 (5 bases). Germline V gene data show CDR1 as SGHTA and CDR2 as FQGNSA. CDR3 length: 14 residues. The V and J ends lost 4 bases and 4 bases respectively, with 13 bases between them. The CDR3 DNA sequence: TGTACCAGCAGCTCAGACCAGGGTGCAGAGACCCAGTACTTC. This codes for CTSSSDQGAETQYF.

About this clonotype itself: Given a much more abundant clone one base away, this may be a read error. The rearrangement links TRBV29-1 to TRBJ2-3, with D possibly being TRBD1 or TRBD2 (7 bases each). The germline gives CDR1 SQVTM, CDR2 ANQGSEA. The CDR3 length is 14 residues. This CDR3 reads CGVDREGGTDTQYF. CDR3 bases: TGCGGCGTCGACAGGGAGGGGGGCACAGATACGCAGTATTTT.

The J gene is TRBJ2-3, the V gene TRBV10-3, with 11 bases fitting TRBD1. Unmatched junction bases numbered 10, after V lost 5 bases and J lost 6 bases. The CDR3 has 16 residues. CDR1 is ENHRY, CDR2 SYGVKD, per germline. CDR3 in amino acids: CAISRTGTGGTDTQYF. For the CDR3, the DNA is TGTGCCATCAGTAGAACCGGGACAGGGGGGACCGATACGCAGTATTTT.

The chain couples TRBV7-9 to TRBJ2-5; D is unresolved. Trimming left V 5 bases short and J 0 bases short, with 7 bases between. This CDR3 comprises 13 residues. Per the germline V gene, CDR1 is SEHNR and CDR2 is FQNEAQ (reference sequence). The CDR3 loop is CASSVADQETQYF. CDR3 DNA: TGTGCCAGCAGCGTCGCAGACCAAGAGACCCAGTACTTC.

The rearrangement links TRBV14 to TRBJ2-1; 7 nucleotides match TRBD1. This CDR3 comprises 14 residues. In germline, CDR1 is SGHDN, CDR2 FVKESK. Trimming took 3 bases from V and 10 from J; bases not matched to a gene: 9. CDR3: CASSQNQLTGEQFF. For the CDR3, the DNA is TGTGCCAGCAGCCAGAACCAGTTGACAGGGGAGCAGTTCTTC.

V and J are TRBV14 and TRBJ2-5; the D call may be TRBD1 or TRBD2 (5 bases each). The germline gives CDR1 SGHDN, CDR2 FVKESK. The V end lost 4 bases, the J end lost 11 bases, and 17 bases lay between the germline ends. CDR3 length: 13 residues. As DNA, the CDR3 is TGTGCCAGCAGCCGAGGGACCCGCGCGGAGCAGTACTTC. Its protein is CASSRGTRAEQYF.

This clonotype was recorded once. No conserved phenylalanine or tryptophan is present at the end of the CDR3, so a read error is the likely explanation. Written as DNA, the CDR3 is TGTGCCAGCAGCTTACTATGGGACAGCCAAGAGACCCAGTACTTA. Translation: CASSLLWDSQETQYL. The chain couples TRBV7-2 to TRBJ2-4; 7 nucleotides agree with TRBD1. With the DNA end fitting TRBJ2-5 better, the J assignment may be wrong. The CDR3 consists of 15 residues. CDR1 is SGHTA and CDR2 is FQGNSA in the germline V gene.

V and J are TRBV7-8 and TRBJ1-1; D not certain. The CDR3 has 15 residues. Looked up from germline, CDR1 is SGHVS and CDR2 is FQNEAQ. V lost 3 bases, J lost 1 base, and 12 bases lay in between. The chain's CDR3 is CASSLGWTENTEAFF. Written as DNA, the CDR3 is TGTGCCAGCAGCTTGGGGTGGACGGAGAACACTGAAGCTTTCTTT.

J is TRBJ2-3 and V is TRBV5-5; 8 nucleotides agree with TRBD1. The V segment lost 1 base and the J segment 3 bases; nucleotides outside the gene matches: 10. There are 17 residues in the CDR3. Germline V gives CDR1 SGHKS, CDR2 YYEKEE (reference sequence). The CDR3 loop reads CASSLNDRGRGTDTQYF. The CDR3 DNA reads TGTGCCAGCAGCTTGAACGACAGGGGAAGAGGGACAGATACGCAGTATTTT.

The chain employs TRBV29-1 and TRBJ2-3, with 14 nucleotides matching TRBD2. CDR1 is SQVTM, CDR2 ANQGSEA, per germline. The CDR3 contains 19 residues. With 2 bases clipped from V and 6 bases from J, the junction kept 16 bases outside the gene matches. CDR3 DNA: TGCAGCGTTGAACGGGGGACTAGCGGGAGTGATTCTGTTTCGGATACGCAGTATTTT. This gives the protein CSVERGTSGSDSVSDTQYF.

In its sample, this clonotype was seen many times. The CDR3 region has the DNA TGTGCCAGCAGCGTAGGTGACAACCAAGAGACCCAGTACTTC. Amino acid sequence: CASSVGDNQETQYF. The chain uses TRBV9 and TRBJ2-5; D gene unclear. CDR3 length: 14 residues. V was cut by 0 bases and J by 0 bases, with 6 bases left in between. In germline, CDR1 is SGDLS, CDR2 YYNGEE.

CDR3: CSARDTHTGELFF. DNA of the CDR3: TGCAGTGCTAGGGACACGCACACCGGGGAGCTGTTTTTT. The chain couples TRBV20-1 to TRBJ2-2, with D perhaps matching TRBD1 (5 bases). The CDR3 sequence is 13 residues long. Germline V gene sequence: CDR1 DFQATT, CDR2 SNEGSKA (reference sequence). The V end was cut by 3 bases, the J end by 3 bases, with 8 bases between.